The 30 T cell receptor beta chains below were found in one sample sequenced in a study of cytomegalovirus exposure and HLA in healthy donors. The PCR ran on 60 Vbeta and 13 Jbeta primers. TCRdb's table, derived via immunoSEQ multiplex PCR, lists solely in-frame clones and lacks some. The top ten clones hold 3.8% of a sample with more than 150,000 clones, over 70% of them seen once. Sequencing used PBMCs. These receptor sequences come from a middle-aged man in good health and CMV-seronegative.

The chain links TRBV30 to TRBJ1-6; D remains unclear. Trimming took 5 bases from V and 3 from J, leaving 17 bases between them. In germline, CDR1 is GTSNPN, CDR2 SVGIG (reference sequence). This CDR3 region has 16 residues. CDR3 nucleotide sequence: TGTGCCTGGCTCTACCCGACTGGACTCTATAATTCACCCCTCCACTTT. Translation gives CAWLYPTGLYNSPLHF.

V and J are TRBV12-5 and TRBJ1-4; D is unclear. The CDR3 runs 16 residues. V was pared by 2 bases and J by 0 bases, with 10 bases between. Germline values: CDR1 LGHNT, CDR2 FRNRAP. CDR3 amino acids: CASGLLGSSTNEKLFF. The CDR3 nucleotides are TGTGCTAGTGGTTTGCTAGGTAGTTCAACTAATGAAAAACTGTTTTTT.

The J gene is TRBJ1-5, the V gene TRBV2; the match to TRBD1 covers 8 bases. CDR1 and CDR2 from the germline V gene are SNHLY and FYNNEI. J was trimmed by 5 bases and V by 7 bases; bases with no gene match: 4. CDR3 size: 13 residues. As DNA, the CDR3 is TGTGCCAGCACAGGGGGCAGGGATCAGCCCCAGCATTTT. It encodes CASTGGRDQPQHF.

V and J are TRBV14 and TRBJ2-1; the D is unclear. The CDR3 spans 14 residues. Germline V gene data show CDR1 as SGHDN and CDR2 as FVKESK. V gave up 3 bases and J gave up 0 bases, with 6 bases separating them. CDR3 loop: CASSHLSSYNEQFF. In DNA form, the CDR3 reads TGTGCCAGCAGCCACCTCAGCTCCTACAATGAGCAGTTCTTC.

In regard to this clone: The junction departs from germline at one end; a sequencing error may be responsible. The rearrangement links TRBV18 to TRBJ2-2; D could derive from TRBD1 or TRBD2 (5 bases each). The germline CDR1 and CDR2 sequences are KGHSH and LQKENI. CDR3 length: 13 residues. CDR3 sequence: CASSPQDSAELFF. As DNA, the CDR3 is TGTGCCAGCTCGCCACAGGACTCAGCAGAGCTGTTTTTT.

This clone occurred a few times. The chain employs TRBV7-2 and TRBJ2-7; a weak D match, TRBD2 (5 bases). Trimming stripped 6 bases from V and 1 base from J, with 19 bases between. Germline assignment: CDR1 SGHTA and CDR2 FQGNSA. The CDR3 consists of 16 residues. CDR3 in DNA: TGTGCCAGCAGGGACTCGGAGAGTTTTAGTTCCTACGAGCAGTACTTC. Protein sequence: CASRDSESFSSYEQYF. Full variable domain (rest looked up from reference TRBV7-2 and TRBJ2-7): GAGVSQSPSNKVTEKGKDVELRCDPISGHTALYWYRQSLGQGLEFLIYFQGNSAPDKSGLPSDRFSAERTGGSVSTLTIQRTQQEDSAVYLCASRDSESFSSYEQYFGPGTRLTVT.

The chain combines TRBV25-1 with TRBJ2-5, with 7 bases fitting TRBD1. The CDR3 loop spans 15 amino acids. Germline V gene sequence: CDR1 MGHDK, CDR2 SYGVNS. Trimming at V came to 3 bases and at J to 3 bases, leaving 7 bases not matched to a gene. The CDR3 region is CASSDPQTGKETQYF. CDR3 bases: TGTGCCAGCAGTGATCCTCAGACAGGGAAAGAGACCCAGTACTTC.

The CDR3 protein is CASSYGLAYEQYF. The CDR3, as DNA: TGTGCCAGCAGTTACGGACTAGCCTACGAGCAGTACTTC. V gene TRBV6-5 combines with J gene TRBJ2-7, with 7 bases matching TRBD2. Unmatched junction bases numbered 0, after V lost 2 bases and J lost 2 bases. This CDR3 region has 13 residues. CDR1 MNHEY and CDR2 SVGAGI come from the germline V gene.

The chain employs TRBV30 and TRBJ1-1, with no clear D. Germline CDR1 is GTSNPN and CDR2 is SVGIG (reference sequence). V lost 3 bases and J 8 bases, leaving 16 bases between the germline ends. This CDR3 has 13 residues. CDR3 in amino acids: CAWSKRRLIEAFF. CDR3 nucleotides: TGTGCCTGGAGCAAAAGGCGGTTAATCGAAGCTTTCTTT.

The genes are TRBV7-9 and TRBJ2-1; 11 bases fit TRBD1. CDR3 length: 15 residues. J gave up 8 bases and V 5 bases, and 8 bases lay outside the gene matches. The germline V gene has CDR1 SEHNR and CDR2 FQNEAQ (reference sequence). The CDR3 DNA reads TGTGCCAGCAGCCTTATCGGACAGGGGGCCTATGAGCAGTTCTTC. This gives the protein CASSLIGQGAYEQFF.

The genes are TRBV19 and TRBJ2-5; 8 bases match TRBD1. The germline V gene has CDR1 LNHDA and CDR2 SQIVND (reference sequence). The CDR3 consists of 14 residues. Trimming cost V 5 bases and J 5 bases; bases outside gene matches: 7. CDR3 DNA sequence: TGTGCCAGTAGTCCCAGACAGGGGTCCGAGACCCAGTACTTC. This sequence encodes CASSPRQGSETQYF. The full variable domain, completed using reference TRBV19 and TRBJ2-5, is DGGITQSPKYLFRKEGQNVTLSCEQNLNHDAMYWYRQDPGQGLRLIYYSQIVNDFQKGDIAEGYSVSREKKESFPLTVTSAQKNPTAFYLCASSPRQGSETQYFGPGTRLLVL.

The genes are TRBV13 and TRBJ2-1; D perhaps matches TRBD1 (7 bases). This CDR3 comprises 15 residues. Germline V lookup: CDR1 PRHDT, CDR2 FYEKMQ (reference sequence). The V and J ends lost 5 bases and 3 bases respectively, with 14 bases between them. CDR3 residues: CASSPRQGGYNEQFF. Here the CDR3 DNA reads TGTGCCAGCAGCCCCCGCCAGGGGGGCTACAATGAGCAGTTCTTC.

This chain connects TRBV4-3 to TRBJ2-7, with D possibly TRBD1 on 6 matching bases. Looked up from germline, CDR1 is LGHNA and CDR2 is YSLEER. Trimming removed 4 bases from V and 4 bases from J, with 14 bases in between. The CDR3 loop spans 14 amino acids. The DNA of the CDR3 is TGCGCCAGCAGCCTCCGACAGGAAGTGTACGAGCAGTACTTC. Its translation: CASSLRQEVYEQYF.

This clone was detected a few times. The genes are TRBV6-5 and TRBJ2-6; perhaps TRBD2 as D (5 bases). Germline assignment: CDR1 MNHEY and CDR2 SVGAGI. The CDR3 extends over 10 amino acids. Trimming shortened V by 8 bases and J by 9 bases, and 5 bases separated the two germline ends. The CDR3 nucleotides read TGTGCCAGCCGGGGCAACGTCCTGACTTTC. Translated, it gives CASRGNVLTF.

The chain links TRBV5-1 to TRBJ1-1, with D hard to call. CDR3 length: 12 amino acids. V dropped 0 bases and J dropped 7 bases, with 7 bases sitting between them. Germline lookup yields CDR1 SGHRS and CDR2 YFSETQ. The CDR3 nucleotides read TGCGCCAGCAGCTTGGTCGGAGATGAAGCTTTCTTT. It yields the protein CASSLVGDEAFF.

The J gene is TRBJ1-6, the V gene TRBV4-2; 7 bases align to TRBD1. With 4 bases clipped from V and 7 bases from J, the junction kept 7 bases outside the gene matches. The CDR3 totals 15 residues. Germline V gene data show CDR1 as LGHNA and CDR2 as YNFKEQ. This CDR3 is CASSPGQASNSPLHF. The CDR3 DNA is TGTGCCAGCAGCCCCGGACAGGCGTCAAATTCACCCCTCCACTTT.

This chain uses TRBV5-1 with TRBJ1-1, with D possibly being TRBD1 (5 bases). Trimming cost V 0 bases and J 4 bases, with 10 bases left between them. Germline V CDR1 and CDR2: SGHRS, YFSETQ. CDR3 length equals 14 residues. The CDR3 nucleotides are TGCGCCAGCAGCTTGGCCTGGGGCGTCACTGAAGCTTTCTTT. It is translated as CASSLAWGVTEAFF. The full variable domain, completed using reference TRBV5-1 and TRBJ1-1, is KAGVTQTPRYLIKTRGQQVTLSCSPISGHRSVSWYQQTPGQGLQFLFEYFSETQRNKGNFPGRFSGRQFSNSRSEMNVSTLELGDSALYLCASSLAWGVTEAFFGQGTRLTVV.

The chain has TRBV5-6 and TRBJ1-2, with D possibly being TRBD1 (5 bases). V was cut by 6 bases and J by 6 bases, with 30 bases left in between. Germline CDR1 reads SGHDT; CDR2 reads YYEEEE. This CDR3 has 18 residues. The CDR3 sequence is CASTPPLAGSAVRHGYTF. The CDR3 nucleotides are TGTGCCAGCACCCCCCCCTTAGCAGGGTCTGCCGTACGGCATGGCTACACCTTC.

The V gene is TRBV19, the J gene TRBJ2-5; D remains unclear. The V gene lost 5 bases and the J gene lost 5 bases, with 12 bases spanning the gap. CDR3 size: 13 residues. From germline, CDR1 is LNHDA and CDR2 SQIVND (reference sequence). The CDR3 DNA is TGTGCCAGTAGTGTTCACACGAGGGAGACCCAGTACTTC. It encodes CASSVHTRETQYF.

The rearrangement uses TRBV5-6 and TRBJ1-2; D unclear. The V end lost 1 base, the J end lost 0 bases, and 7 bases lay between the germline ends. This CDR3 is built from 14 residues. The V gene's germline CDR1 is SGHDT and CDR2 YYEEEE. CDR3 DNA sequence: TGTGCCAGCAGCTTGACAGAATCTAACTATGGCTACACCTTC. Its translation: CASSLTESNYGYTF.

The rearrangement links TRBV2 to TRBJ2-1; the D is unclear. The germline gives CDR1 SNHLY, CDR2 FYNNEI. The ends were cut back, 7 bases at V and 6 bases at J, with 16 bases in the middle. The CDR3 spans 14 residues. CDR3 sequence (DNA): TGTGCCAGCAAGCCGGCGTGGAGCCCCAATGAGCAGTTCTTC. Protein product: CASKPAWSPNEQFF.

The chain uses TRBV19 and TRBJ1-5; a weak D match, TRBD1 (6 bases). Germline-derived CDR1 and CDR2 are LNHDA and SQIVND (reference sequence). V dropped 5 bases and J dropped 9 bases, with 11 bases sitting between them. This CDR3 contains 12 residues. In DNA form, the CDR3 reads TGTGCCAGTAGTCCACAGGGCGGGCCCCAGCATTTT. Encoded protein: CASSPQGGPQHF.

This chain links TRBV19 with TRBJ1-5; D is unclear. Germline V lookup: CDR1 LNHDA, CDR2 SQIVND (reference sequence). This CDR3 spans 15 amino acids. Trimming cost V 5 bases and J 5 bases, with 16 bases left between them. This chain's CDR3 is CASSSAGKKYQPQHF. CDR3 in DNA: TGTGCCAGTAGTTCTGCGGGTAAAAAGTATCAGCCCCAGCATTTT.

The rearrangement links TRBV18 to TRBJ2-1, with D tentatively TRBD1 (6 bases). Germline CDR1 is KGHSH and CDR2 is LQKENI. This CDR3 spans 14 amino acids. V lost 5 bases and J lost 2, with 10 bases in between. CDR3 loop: CASSDRDTYNEQFF. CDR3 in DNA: TGTGCCAGCTCAGACCGGGACACCTACAATGAGCAGTTCTTC. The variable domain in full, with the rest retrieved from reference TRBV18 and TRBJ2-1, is NAGVMQNPRHLVRRRGQEARLRCSPMKGHSHVYWYRQLPEEGLKFMVYLQKENIIDESGMPKERFSAEFPKEGPSILRIQQVVRGDSAAYFCASSDRDTYNEQFFGPGTRLTVL.

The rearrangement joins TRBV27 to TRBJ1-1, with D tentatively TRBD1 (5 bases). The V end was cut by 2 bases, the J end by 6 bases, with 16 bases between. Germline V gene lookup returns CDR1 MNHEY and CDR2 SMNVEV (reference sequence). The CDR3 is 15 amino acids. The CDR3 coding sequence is TGTGCCAGCAGTTTACGGCAGGGAGGTGGGGCTGAAGCTTTCTTT. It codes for CASSLRQGGGAEAFF.

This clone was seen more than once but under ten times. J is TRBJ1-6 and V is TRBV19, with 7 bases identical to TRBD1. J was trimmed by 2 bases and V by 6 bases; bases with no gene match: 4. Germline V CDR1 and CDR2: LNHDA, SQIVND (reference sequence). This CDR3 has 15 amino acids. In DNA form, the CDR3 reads TGTGCCAGTAGGGACAGGATCGCCTATAATTCACCCCTCCACTTT. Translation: CASRDRIAYNSPLHF.

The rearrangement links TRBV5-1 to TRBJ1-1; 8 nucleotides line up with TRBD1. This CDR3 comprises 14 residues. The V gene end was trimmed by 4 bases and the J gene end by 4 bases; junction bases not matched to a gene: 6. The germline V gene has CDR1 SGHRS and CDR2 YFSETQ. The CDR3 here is CASSTTGAGTEAFF. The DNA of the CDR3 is TGCGCCAGCAGCACGACAGGGGCTGGCACTGAAGCTTTCTTT. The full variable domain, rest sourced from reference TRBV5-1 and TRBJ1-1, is KAGVTQTPRYLIKTRGQQVTLSCSPISGHRSVSWYQQTPGQGLQFLFEYFSETQRNKGNFPGRFSGRQFSNSRSEMNVSTLELGDSALYLCASSTTGAGTEAFFGQGTRLTVV.

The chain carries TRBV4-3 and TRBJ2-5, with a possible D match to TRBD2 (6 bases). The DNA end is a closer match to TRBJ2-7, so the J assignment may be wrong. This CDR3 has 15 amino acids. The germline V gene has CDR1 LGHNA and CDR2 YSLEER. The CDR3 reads CASSQRMEGSYEQYF. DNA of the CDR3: TGCGCCAGCAGCCAACGCATGGAGGGCTCCTACGAGCAGTACTTC.

CDR3 coding DNA: TGTGCCTGGAGTGTACACAGGGCCAACACTGAAGCTTTCTTT. Translating it yields CAWSVHRANTEAFF. The V call is TRBV30, the J call TRBJ1-1; tentatively, D is TRBD1 (6 bases). Germline V gene sequence: CDR1 GTSNPN, CDR2 SVGIG (reference sequence). This CDR3 has 14 residues. The V gene lost 0 bases and the J gene lost 2 bases, with 10 bases spanning the gap.

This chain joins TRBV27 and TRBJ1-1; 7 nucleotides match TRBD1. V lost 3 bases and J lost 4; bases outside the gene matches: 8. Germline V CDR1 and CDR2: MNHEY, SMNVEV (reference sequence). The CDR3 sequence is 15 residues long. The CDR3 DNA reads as TGTGCCAGCAGTTTCAATCACAGGGGTAGCACTGAAGCTTTCTTT. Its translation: CASSFNHRGSTEAFF.